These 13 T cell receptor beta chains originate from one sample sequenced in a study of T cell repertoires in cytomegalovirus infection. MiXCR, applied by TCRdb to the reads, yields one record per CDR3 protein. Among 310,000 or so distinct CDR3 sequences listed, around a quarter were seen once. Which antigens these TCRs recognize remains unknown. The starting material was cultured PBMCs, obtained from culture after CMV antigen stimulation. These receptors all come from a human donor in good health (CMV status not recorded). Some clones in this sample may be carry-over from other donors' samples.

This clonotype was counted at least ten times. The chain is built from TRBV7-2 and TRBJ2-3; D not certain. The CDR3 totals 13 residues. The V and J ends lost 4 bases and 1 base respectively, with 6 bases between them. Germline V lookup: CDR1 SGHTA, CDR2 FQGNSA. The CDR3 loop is CASSSVGTDTQYF. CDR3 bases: TGTGCCAGCAGCTCCGTGGGCACAGATACGCAGTATTTT.

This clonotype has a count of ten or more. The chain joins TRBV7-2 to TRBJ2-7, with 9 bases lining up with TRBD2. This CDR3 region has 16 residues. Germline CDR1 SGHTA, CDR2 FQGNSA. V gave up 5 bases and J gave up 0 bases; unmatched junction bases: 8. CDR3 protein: CASSPAGGAHSYEQYF. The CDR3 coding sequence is TGTGCCAGCAGCCCAGCGGGGGGCGCGCACTCCTACGAGCAGTACTTC.

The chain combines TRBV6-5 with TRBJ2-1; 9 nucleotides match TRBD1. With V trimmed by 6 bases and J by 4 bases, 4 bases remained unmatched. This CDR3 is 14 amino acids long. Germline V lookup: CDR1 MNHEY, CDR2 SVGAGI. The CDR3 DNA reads TGTGCCAGCAGAACGGGACAGGGTTACAATGAGCAGTTCTTC. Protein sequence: CASRTGQGYNEQFF.

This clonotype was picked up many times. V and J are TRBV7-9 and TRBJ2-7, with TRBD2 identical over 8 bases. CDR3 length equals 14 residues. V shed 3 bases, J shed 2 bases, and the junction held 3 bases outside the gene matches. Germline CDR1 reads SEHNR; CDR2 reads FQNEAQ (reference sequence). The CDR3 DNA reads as TGTGCCAGCAGCTTGAGCGGGAGCCCCTACGAGCAGTACGTC. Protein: CASSLSGSPYEQYV.

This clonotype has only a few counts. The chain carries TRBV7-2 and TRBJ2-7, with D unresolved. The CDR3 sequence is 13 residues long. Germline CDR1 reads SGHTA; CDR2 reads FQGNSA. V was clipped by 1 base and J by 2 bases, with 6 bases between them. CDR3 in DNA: TGTGCCAGCAGCTTAGACCCCACCTACGAGCAGTACGTC. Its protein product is CASSLDPTYEQYV.

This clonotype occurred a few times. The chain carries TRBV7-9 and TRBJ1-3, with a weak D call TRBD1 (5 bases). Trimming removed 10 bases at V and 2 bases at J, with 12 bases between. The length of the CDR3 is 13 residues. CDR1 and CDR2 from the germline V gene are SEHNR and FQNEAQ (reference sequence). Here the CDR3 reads CAIPQGPGNTIYF. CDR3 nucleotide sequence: TGTGCCATCCCCCAGGGACCTGGAAACACCATATATTTT.

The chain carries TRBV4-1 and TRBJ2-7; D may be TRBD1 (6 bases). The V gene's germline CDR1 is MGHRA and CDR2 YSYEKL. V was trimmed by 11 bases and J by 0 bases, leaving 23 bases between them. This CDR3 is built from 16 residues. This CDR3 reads CAPSLGQFASSYEQYV. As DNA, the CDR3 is TGCGCCCCCTCCCTCGGACAGTTCGCCAGCTCCTACGAGCAGTACGTC.

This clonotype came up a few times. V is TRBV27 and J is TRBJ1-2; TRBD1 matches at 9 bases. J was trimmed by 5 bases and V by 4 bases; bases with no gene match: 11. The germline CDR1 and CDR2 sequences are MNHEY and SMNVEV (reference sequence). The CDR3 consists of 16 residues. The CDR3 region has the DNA TGTGCCAGCAGTTCCGCCGGGACAGGGTTGGTTTATGGCTACACCTTC. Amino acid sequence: CASSSAGTGLVYGYTF.

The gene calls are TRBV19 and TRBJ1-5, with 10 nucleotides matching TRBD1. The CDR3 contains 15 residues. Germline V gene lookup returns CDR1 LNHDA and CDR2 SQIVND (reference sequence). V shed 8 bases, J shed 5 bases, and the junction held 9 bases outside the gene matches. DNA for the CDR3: TGTGCCAGTTCCTCGGGACAGGGGTTTCATCAGCCCCAGCATTTT. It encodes CASSSGQGFHQPQHF.

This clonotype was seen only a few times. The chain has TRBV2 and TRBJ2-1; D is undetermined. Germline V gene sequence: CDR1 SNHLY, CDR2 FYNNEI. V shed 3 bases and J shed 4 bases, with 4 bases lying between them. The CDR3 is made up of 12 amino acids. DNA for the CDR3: TGTGCCAGCAGTGATGGTTACAATGAGCAGTTCTTC. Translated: CASSDGYNEQFF.

The CDR3 loop reads CASSFDRIRGQETQYF. The CDR3 nucleotides read TGTGCCAGCAGCTTCGACAGAATTCGTGGCCAAGAGACCCAGTACTTC. The V and J genes are TRBV5-6 and TRBJ2-5; the D gene is possibly TRBD1 (5 bases). The CDR3 runs 16 residues. Germline-derived CDR1 and CDR2 are SGHDT and YYEEEE. V gave up 2 bases and J gave up 1 base, with 15 bases separating them.

The CDR3 sequence is CASSRTSGIGTGELFF. The CDR3 nucleotides are TGTGCCAGCAGCCGGACTAGCGGGATTGGCACCGGGGAGCTGTTTTTT. The V call is TRBV6-2 or TRBV6-3, the J call TRBJ2-2; 12 bases match TRBD2. Germline CDR1 reads MNHEY; CDR2 reads SVGEGT. V lost 6 bases to trimming and J lost 4 bases; unmatched junction nucleotides: 6. CDR3 length: 16 amino acids.

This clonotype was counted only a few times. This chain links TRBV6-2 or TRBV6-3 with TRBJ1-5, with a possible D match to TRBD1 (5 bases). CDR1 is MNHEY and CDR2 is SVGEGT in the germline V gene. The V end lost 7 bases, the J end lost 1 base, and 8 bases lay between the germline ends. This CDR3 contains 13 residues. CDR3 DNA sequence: TGTGCCAGCACCCGACAGAGCAATCAGCCCCAGCATTTT. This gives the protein CASTRQSNQPQHF.